This T cell receptor beta chain was recorded in a study of shared clonotypes between healthy human individuals. Whole-study context: The donor pool was made up of two women and a few men aged 18 to 49. Three plates each covered CD4 naive and memory; CD8 naive two, CD8 memory one. Study-wide results and caveats: Shared clonotypes across all four donors exceeded non-shared ones in generation probability.

Germline V gene data show CDR1 as SGDLS and CDR2 as YYNGEE. The CDR3 spans 15 residues. Trimming cost V 2 bases and J 2 bases; bases outside gene matches: 3. Many counts were recorded for this clone. The antigen remains undetermined. Data came from immunoSEQ multiplex PCR; TCRdb stores just in-frame clones and leaves some out. The top ten hold 0.6% to 0.7% of the sample, which has roughly 1,000,000 clones, more than 75% seen once. This clonotype originated in a man aged 18-30 years in good health. Some clones in this sample may be carry-over from other donors' samples. The J gene is TRBJ2-7, the V gene TRBV9; 11 bases are shared with TRBD2. The source material was memory CD4+ T cells from PBMCs. The subset is: CD45RA-negative fraction. CDR3 DNA: TGTGCCAGCAGCGTTACTAGCGGGGGCCCCTACGAGCAGTACTTC. Its translation is CASSVTSGGPYEQYF.